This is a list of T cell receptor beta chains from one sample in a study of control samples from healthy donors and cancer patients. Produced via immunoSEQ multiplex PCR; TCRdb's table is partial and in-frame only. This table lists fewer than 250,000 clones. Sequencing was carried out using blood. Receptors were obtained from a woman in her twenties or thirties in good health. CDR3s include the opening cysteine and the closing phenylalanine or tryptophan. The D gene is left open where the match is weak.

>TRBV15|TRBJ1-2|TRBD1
TGTGCCACCAGCAGAGGGGTCGTCGTACAGGGGATTAACTATGGCTACACCTTC
CATSRGVVVQGINYGYTF
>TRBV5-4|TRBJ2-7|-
TGTGCCAGCAGCCTCGGACTCTACGAGCAGTACTTC
CASSLGLYEQYF
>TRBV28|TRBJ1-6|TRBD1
TGTGCCAGCAGCGCCCGGGACAGGGGTTCACCCCTCCACTTT
CASSARDRGSPLHF
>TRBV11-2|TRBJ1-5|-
TGTGCCAGCAGTCTTACGGGACTCCACAATCAGCCCCAGCATTTT
CASSLTGLHNQPQHF
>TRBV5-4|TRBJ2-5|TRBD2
TGTGCCAGCAGCGAGACTAGCGGGGAGGAGACCCAGTACTTC
CASSETSGEETQYF
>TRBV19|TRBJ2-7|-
TGTGCCAGTAGCTGGACAGCCTCCTACGAGCAGTACTTC
CASSWTASYEQYF
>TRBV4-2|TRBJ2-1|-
TGTGCCAGCAGCCAAGACAAAGGGGTAGATTACAATGAGCAGTTCTTC
CASSQDKGVDYNEQFF
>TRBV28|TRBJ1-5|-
TGTGCCAGCAGTTTATTGGGAGGTCGGGCTCTTCAGCCCCAGCATTTT
CASSLLGGRALQPQHF
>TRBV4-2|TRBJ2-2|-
TGTGCCAGCAGCCAAGATCAAGCGGGTCTCACCGGGGAGCTGTTTTTT
CASSQDQAGLTGELFF
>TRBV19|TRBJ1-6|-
TGTGCCAGTAGTCCCCTCGGGACGAGAGGCTCACCCCTCCACTTT
CASSPLGTRGSPLHF
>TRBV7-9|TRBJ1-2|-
TGTGCCATCCGGGGGCGCGGCTATGGCTACACCTTC
CAIRGRGYGYTF
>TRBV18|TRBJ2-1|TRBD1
TGTGCCAGCTCACCGCCCACCGGGACAGGGTCCAATGAGCAGTTCTTC
CASSPPTGTGSNEQFF
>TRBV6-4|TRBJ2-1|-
TGTGCCACCCACTGCAATGAGCAGTTCTTC
CATHCNEQFF
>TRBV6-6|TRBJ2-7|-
TGTGCCAGCACCGAGGGACTCTCCTACGAGCAGTACTTC
CASTEGLSYEQYF
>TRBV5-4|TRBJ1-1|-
TGTGCCAGCACAAGTTCGGGGAACGTGATGAACACTGAAGCTTTCTTT
CASTSSGNVMNTEAFF
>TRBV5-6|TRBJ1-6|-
TGTGCCAGCAGCTTGGGGAGGGCTGGGAATTCACCCCTCCACTTT
CASSLGRAGNSPLHF
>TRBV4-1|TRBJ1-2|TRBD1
TGCGCCAGCAGCGACCGGGACAGGGGACGCGGCTATGGCTACACCTTC
CASSDRDRGRGYGYTF
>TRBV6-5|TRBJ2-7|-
TGTGCCAGCAGTTACAACGGCGGGTACGAGCAGTACTTC
CASSYNGGYEQYF
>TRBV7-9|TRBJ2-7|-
TGTGCCAGCAGCTCCCCGGAACGGTCTTCGGGAGAGCAGTACTTC
CASSSPERSSGEQYF
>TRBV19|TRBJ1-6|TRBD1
TGTGCCAGTACCCAATCTTCGGGACAGAATAATTCACCCCTCCACTTT
CASTQSSGQNNSPLHF
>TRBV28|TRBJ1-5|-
TGTGCCAGCAGTCTGGTCGATCAGCCCCAGCATTTT
CASSLVDQPQHF
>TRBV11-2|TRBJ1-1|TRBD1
TGTGCCAGCAGCTACGGGACAGGGTCTGGGCCGGAAGTAGCTTTCTTT
CASSYGTGSGPEVAFF
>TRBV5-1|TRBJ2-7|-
TGCGCCAGCAGAGGGGACGGCATATACTACGAGCAGTACTTC
CASRGDGIYYEQYF
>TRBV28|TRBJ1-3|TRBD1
TGTGCCAGCAGCTCCCGGGACAGGGGTTTAAGGAACACCATATATTTT
CASSSRDRGLRNTIYF
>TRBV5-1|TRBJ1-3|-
TGCGCCAGCACTGCGGGGTCAGGGGTGAGGGCCGGAAACACCATATATTTT
CASTAGSGVRAGNTIYF
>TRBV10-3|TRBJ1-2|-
TGTGCCATCAGTGAGTCCGGGAGCTATGGCTACACCTTC
CAISESGSYGYTF
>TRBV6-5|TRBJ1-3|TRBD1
TGTGCCAGCACTCGGGACAGGGGAACTGGAAACACCATATATTTT
CASTRDRGTGNTIYF
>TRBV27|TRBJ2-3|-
TGTGCCAGCAGTTACAGCACAGATACGCAGTATTTT
CASSYSTDTQYF
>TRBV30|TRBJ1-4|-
TGTGCCTGGCGGGGAAGGATTTCGAGAGAAAAACTGTTTTTT
CAWRGRISREKLFF
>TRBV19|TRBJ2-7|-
TGTGCCAGTAGTGGGAATGGTAGAGTAGCTCACGAGCAGTACTTC
CASSGNGRVAHEQYF
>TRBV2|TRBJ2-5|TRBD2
TGTGCCAGCAGTACTTACCAGCGGGGGGGAGAGACCCAGTACTTC
CASSTYQRGGETQYF
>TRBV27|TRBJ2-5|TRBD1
TGTGCCAGCAGTTCACAGGGGCGAGAGACCCAGTACTTC
CASSSQGRETQYF
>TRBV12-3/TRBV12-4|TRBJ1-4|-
TGTGCCAGCAGTTTCGAGGGGCATCGGGTACTGTTTTTT
CASSFEGHRVLFF
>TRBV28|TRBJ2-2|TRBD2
TGTGCCAGCACCCCGATAGGACTAGCAGAAACCGGGGAGCTGTTTTTT
CASTPIGLAETGELFF
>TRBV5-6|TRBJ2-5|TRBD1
TGTGCCAGCAGCTCAGGACAGGGGGCAGGCGAGACCCAGTACTTC
CASSSGQGAGETQYF
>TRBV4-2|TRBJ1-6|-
TGTGCCAGCAGCCAAGATCTGCTAGGGAGTCCCCTCCACTTT
CASSQDLLGSPLHF
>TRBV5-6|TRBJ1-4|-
TGTGCCAGCAACGGCGGCCCCTGGGAAAAACTGTTTTTT
CASNGGPWEKLFF
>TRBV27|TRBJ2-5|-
TGTGCCAGCAGTTTGGTCTTCCAAGAGACCCAGTACTTC
CASSLVFQETQYF
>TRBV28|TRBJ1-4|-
TGTGCCACCACGACAGCCCCTTATGAAAAACTGTTTTTT
CATTTAPYEKLFF
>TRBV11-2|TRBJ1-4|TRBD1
TGTGCCAGCAGCCCCATCAGGGGGCGAGGTGAAAAACTGTTTTTT
CASSPIRGRGEKLFF
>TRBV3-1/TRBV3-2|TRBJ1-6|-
TGTGCCAGCAGCCAGAAGGGGAGGGATAATTCACCCCTCCACTTT
CASSQKGRDNSPLHF
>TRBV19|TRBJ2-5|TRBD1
TGTGCCAGTAGCCTCGGACAGGGGCTTTCCCAAGAGACCCAGTACTTC
CASSLGQGLSQETQYF